This TCR beta chain was recovered during a study of T cell changes during pregnancy in multiple sclerosis. Clones were read by immunoSEQ multiplex PCR, and TCRdb kept only the in-frame ones, dropping some. This sample carries around 68,000 clones, 90% to 95% of them seen once, and the ten largest clones take over 2%. The CDR3 spans 14 residues. CDR1 and CDR2 from the germline V gene are LNHDA and SQIVND (reference sequence). V lost 3 bases and J lost 2, with 9 bases in between. The chain joins TRBV19 to TRBJ2-3; possibly TRBD2 for D (5 bases). The specimen was peripheral blood, collected in the third trimester of pregnancy. The TCR comes from a female donor in good health, enrolled as a control in a pregnancy study. The CDR3 DNA is TGTGCCAGTAGTATTGGCGGGCTCACAGATACGCAGTATTTT. It translates to CASSIGGLTDTQYF.